The 14 T cell receptor beta chains below all came from one sample that was sequenced in a study of response to subunit inactivated influenza vaccine. TCRdb analysed the RT-PCR reads with MiXCR anew, one entry per CDR3 protein. Among 600,000 to 700,000 distinct CDR3 sequences listed, 14% were seen once. The sequenced sample was PBMCs from blood, obtained around two weeks before vaccination. The receptors derive from a man in his forties or fifties who received an inactivated influenza vaccine.

The V and J genes are TRBV29-1 and TRBJ1-5, with 8 bases that match TRBD1. This CDR3 region has 13 residues. Germline V lookup: CDR1 SQVTM, CDR2 ANQGSEA. Germline trimming cut 5 bases from V and 4 bases from J; bases unmatched to any gene: 4. The CDR3 nucleotides are TGCAGCGTTCGGACAGGGACAAATCAGCCCCAGCATTTT. Encoded protein: CSVRTGTNQPQHF.

The rearrangement links TRBV5-1 to TRBJ2-1, with 7 positions matching TRBD1. V trimming: 1 base; J trimming: 8 bases; junction bases outside the gene matches: 3. This CDR3 is built from 13 residues. Germline CDR1 reads SGHRS; CDR2 reads YFSETQ. The CDR3 nucleotides read TGCGCCAGCAGCTTGACAGGGGATGATGAGCAGTTCTTC. Translated: CASSLTGDDEQFF.

This clonotype was seen many times. This sequence joins TRBV12-3 or TRBV12-4 and TRBJ1-1; D not certain. This CDR3 is 14 amino acids long. Trimming took 2 bases from V and 5 from J, leaving 12 bases between them. The CDR3 nucleotides are TGTGCCAGCAGTTTATATACGAGGCAAACTGAAGCTTTCTTT. The encoded protein is CASSLYTRQTEAFF.

V and J are TRBV5-1 and TRBJ2-7, with 12 bases aligning to TRBD2. The CDR3 is made up of 17 amino acids. Germline trimming cut 0 bases from V and 2 bases from J; bases unmatched to any gene: 6. Germline CDR1 SGHRS, CDR2 YFSETQ. The CDR3 DNA sequence: TGCGCCAGCAGCTTGGCTAGCGGGGGGGCACCCCCCTACGAGCAGTACTTC. Protein: CASSLASGGAPPYEQYF.

This chain links TRBV15 with TRBJ2-5; D perhaps matches TRBD2 (5 bases). The CDR3 has 12 amino acids. With 6 bases removed from V and 2 bases from J, the gap between germline ends came to 7 bases. CDR1 is LNHNV and CDR2 is YYDKDF in the germline V gene (reference sequence). The CDR3 reads CATRPGQETQYF. In DNA form, the CDR3 reads TGTGCCACCAGACCGGGGCAAGAGACCCAGTACTTC.

The rearrangement uses TRBV7-2 and TRBJ2-3; D may correspond to TRBD1 or TRBD2 (5 bases each). The CDR3 is made up of 17 amino acids. The V gene lost 5 bases and the J gene lost 4 bases, with 22 bases spanning the gap. Germline-derived CDR1 and CDR2 are SGHTA and FQGNSA. The CDR3: CASSDSLAPKGPDTQYF. CDR3 bases: TGTGCCAGCAGCGACAGCCTAGCCCCCAAGGGGCCAGATACGCAGTATTTT.

The sample holds many counts of this clonotype. The chain joins TRBV24-1 to TRBJ2-1; D perhaps matches TRBD1 (6 bases). Germline V gives CDR1 KGHDR, CDR2 SFDVKD. V was clipped by 3 bases and J by 10 bases, with 12 bases between them. This CDR3 has 13 amino acids. The CDR3 DNA reads as TGTGCCACCAGTGATCTACAGGGTCGCGAGCAGTTCTTC. Encoded protein: CATSDLQGREQFF.

This clonotype appeared a few times. This chain links TRBV11-2 with TRBJ2-3; D may correspond to TRBD1 or TRBD2 (6 bases each). V was pared by 5 bases and J by 2 bases, with 20 bases between. CDR1 is SGHAT and CDR2 is FQNNGV in the germline V gene. This CDR3 comprises 17 residues. The CDR3 DNA is TGTGCCAGCAGCCAAAGTTTGAGGGGGGCGTACACAGATACGCAGTATTTT. This translates into CASSQSLRGAYTDTQYF.

This chain joins TRBV3-1 and TRBJ1-2; 8 positions agree with TRBD1. Germline V gene sequence: CDR1 LGHDT, CDR2 YNNKEL (reference sequence). V gave up 0 bases and J gave up 8 bases; unmatched junction bases: 5. The CDR3 runs 14 residues. CDR3 sequence reads: CASSQDWTGRGYTF. The CDR3 DNA reads TGTGCCAGCAGCCAAGATTGGACAGGGCGCGGCTACACCTTC. Full variable domain (missing parts from reference TRBV3-1 and TRBJ1-2): DTAVSQTPKYLVTQMGNDKSIKCEQNLGHDTMYWYKQDSKKFLKIMFSYNNKELIINETVPNRFSPKSPDKAHLNLHINSLELGDSAVYFCASSQDWTGRGYTFGSGTRLTVV.

This clonotype was picked up a small number of times. The rearrangement joins TRBV15 to TRBJ2-2; the D gene is possibly TRBD2 (5 bases). Between the trimmed V and J ends, which lost 0 bases and 4 bases, there was a span of 9 bases. The CDR3 is made up of 15 amino acids. Looked up from germline, CDR1 is LNHNV and CDR2 is YYDKDF (reference sequence). CDR3 coding DNA: TGTGCCACCAGCAGAGAACTAGTCGGCACCGGGGAGCTGTTTTTT. It translates to CATSRELVGTGELFF.

The chain couples TRBV5-1 to TRBJ2-1; D possibly corresponds to TRBD1 (6 bases). V lost 5 bases, J lost 6 bases, and 9 bases lay in between. The CDR3 runs 12 residues. CDR1 is SGHRS and CDR2 is YFSETQ in the germline V gene. This chain's CDR3 is CASRGHRNEQFF. As DNA, the CDR3 is TGCGCCAGCAGGGGACATCGCAATGAGCAGTTCTTC.

The chain uses TRBV18 and TRBJ2-2, with 7 bases fitting TRBD2. From germline, CDR1 is KGHSH and CDR2 LQKENI. The CDR3 contains 17 residues. With 6 bases clipped from V and 3 bases from J, the junction kept 13 bases outside the gene matches. In DNA form, the CDR3 reads TGTGCCAGCTCGGCGACGGCGGGAGTTTGGGACACCGGGGAGCTGTTTTTT. Protein: CASSATAGVWDTGELFF.

J is TRBJ2-7 and V is TRBV6-2 or TRBV6-3; tentative D call: TRBD2 (6 bases). V lost 7 bases and J 1 base, leaving 17 bases between the germline ends. Germline V gives CDR1 MNHEY, CDR2 SVGEGT. CDR3 length: 15 amino acids. Written as DNA, the CDR3 is TGTGCCAGCATACCAACCGGGGCGGGATCCTACGAGCAGTACTTC. This codes for CASIPTGAGSYEQYF.

This clonotype was detected only a few times. This chain joins TRBV7-2 and TRBJ2-7; TRBD2 matches at 8 bases. This CDR3 is built from 15 residues. CDR1 is SGHTA, CDR2 FQGNSA, per germline. The V gene end was trimmed by 5 bases and the J gene end by 0 bases; junction bases not matched to a gene: 6. This CDR3 reads CASSPRTSNSYEQYF. The DNA of the CDR3 is TGTGCCAGCAGCCCCCGGACTAGCAACTCCTACGAGCAGTACTTC.